This entry lists 5 T cell receptor beta chains sequenced from one sample in a study of shared T cell receptors in the human thymus. The protocol was immunoSEQ multiplex PCR, while the TCRdb copy is restricted to in-frame clones and leaves out a portion. This repertoire shows some 400,000 clones, roughly 94% found once; its top ten account for roughly 0.021%. Sequencing input: thymocytes. These receptors were taken from a human donor.

The genes are TRBV29-1 and TRBJ1-4, with D uncertain. The CDR3 spans 11 residues. The germline V gene has CDR1 SQVTM and CDR2 ANQGSEA. V lost 2 bases, J lost 5 bases, and 3 bases lay in between. The CDR3 reads CSVEQNEKLFF. For the CDR3, the DNA is TGCAGCGTTGAACAGAATGAAAAACTGTTTTTT.

The rearrangement joins TRBV11-2 to TRBJ1-4, with a possible D match to TRBD1 (6 bases). Germline lookup yields CDR1 SGHAT and CDR2 FQNNGV. This CDR3 has 18 residues. Trimming stripped 5 bases from V and 0 bases from J, with 19 bases between. In nucleotides, the CDR3 is TGTGCCAGCAGCCACCAACAAGGACAGCTCACAACTAATGAAAAACTGTTTTTT. Translation gives CASSHQQGQLTTNEKLFF. The variable domain in full, with the rest retrieved from reference TRBV11-2 and TRBJ1-4, is EAGVAQSPRYKIIEKRQSVAFWCNPISGHATLYWYQQILGQGPKLLIQFQNNGVVDDSQLPKDRFSAERLKGVDSTLKIQPAKLEDSAVYLCASSHQQGQLTTNEKLFFGSGTQLSVL.

The V and J genes are TRBV28 and TRBJ2-7; D may be TRBD2 (6 bases). This CDR3 comprises 16 residues. CDR1 and CDR2 from the germline V gene are MDHEN and SYDVKM. V was shortened by 1 base and J by 1 base, with 14 bases between the two germline ends. In DNA form, the CDR3 reads TGTGCCAGCAGTTTATTGGGGGGAGAGGAGTCCTACGAGCAGTACTTC. As protein: CASSLLGGEESYEQYF.

J is TRBJ1-1 and V is TRBV19; 12 nucleotides match TRBD1. J gave up 5 bases and V 6 bases, and 13 bases lay outside the gene matches. Germline CDR1 LNHDA, CDR2 SQIVND (reference sequence). This CDR3 is 17 amino acids long. The CDR3 sequence: CASRPTGQGAPRTEAFF. In DNA form, the CDR3 reads TGTGCCAGTAGGCCCACGGGACAGGGGGCACCGAGGACTGAAGCTTTCTTT.

The rearrangement uses TRBV28 and TRBJ1-2, with D possibly TRBD1 on 5 matching bases. Trimming shortened V by 4 bases and J by 5 bases, and 11 bases separated the two germline ends. Looked up from germline, CDR1 is MDHEN and CDR2 is SYDVKM. The CDR3 is 13 amino acids. The CDR3 reads CASSSRARYGYTF. The CDR3 bases are TGTGCCAGCAGTTCCAGGGCCCGTTATGGCTACACCTTC.